The 13 T cell receptor beta chains below were found in one sample sequenced in a study of blood T cell repertoires in COVID-19. Profiled with immunoSEQ multiplex PCR; TCRdb holds only in-frame clones, not every one. There are 150,000 to 200,000 clones in the sample; 89% occur only once, and approximately 2.1% lies in the top ten. Sequencing used peripheral blood. The receptor source for this set is a man between 18 and 29 years old who had recovered from COVID-19.

This clone was seen once. The gene calls are TRBV6-6 and TRBJ2-5; D might be TRBD1 (5 bases). Germline loops: CDR1 MNHNY, CDR2 SVGAGI (reference sequence). V lost 6 bases, J lost 2 bases, and 28 bases lay in between. The CDR3 is made up of 19 amino acids. The CDR3 sequence: CASSYAPNSFDSQQETQYF. The DNA of the CDR3 is TGTGCCAGCAGCTACGCTCCTAATTCCTTCGACAGCCAGCAAGAGACCCAGTACTTC.

The rearrangement uses TRBV11-2 and TRBJ2-1; D might be TRBD2 (5 bases). The CDR3 is made up of 15 amino acids. V dropped 1 base and J dropped 0 bases, with 7 bases sitting between them. CDR1 is SGHAT and CDR2 is FQNNGV in the germline V gene. The CDR3, as DNA: TGTGCCAGCAGCTTAGTGGGGAGCTCCTACAATGAGCAGTTCTTC. Translated, it gives CASSLVGSSYNEQFF. Full variable domain (outside the CDR3, taken from reference TRBV11-2 and TRBJ2-1): EAGVAQSPRYKIIEKRQSVAFWCNPISGHATLYWYQQILGQGPKLLIQFQNNGVVDDSQLPKDRFSAERLKGVDSTLKIQPAKLEDSAVYLCASSLVGSSYNEQFFGPGTRLTVL.

The chain employs TRBV7-6 and TRBJ2-1; 11 positions agree with TRBD2. Per the germline V gene, CDR1 is SGHVS and CDR2 is FNYEAQ. With V trimmed by 1 base and J by 9 bases, 8 bases remained unmatched. The CDR3 contains 16 residues. The CDR3 DNA reads as TGTGCCAGCAGCTTAGAATTAGCGGGAGGGCAGGGTGAGCAGTTCTTC. It codes for CASSLELAGGQGEQFF. Full variable domain (missing parts from reference TRBV7-6 and TRBJ2-1): GAGVSQSPRYKVTKRGQDVALRCDPISGHVSLYWYRQALGQGPEFLTYFNYEAQQDKSGLPNDRFSAERPEGSISTLTIQRTEQRDSAMYRCASSLELAGGQGEQFFGPGTRLTVL.

There are a few counts of this clone. The rearrangement uses TRBV6-2 or TRBV6-3 and TRBJ2-6; no clear D. CDR3 length: 15 amino acids. Trimming shortened V by 4 bases and J by 0 bases, and 7 bases separated the two germline ends. Germline V gene lookup returns CDR1 MNHEY and CDR2 SVGEGT. Here the CDR3 reads CASSFQVSGANVLTF. The CDR3 bases are TGTGCCAGCAGTTTCCAGGTCTCTGGGGCCAACGTCCTGACTTTC.

This chain connects TRBV4-3 to TRBJ1-4, with 7 bases matching TRBD1. V was clipped by 6 bases and J by 6 bases; unmatched bases: 7. Germline values: CDR1 LGHNA, CDR2 YSLEER. This CDR3 comprises 14 residues. CDR3 sequence reads: CASSPGQADEKLFF. CDR3 sequence (DNA): TGCGCCAGCAGTCCTGGACAGGCCGATGAAAAACTGTTTTTT.

This clone has only one observation. The J gene is TRBJ2-1, the V gene TRBV5-4, with 9 bases lining up with TRBD2. CDR1 is SGHNT and CDR2 is YYREEE in the germline V gene (reference sequence). This CDR3 spans 15 amino acids. The junction had 5 bases not matched to a gene; V was cut back by 4 bases and J by 3 bases. In DNA form, the CDR3 reads TGTGCCAGCAGCGTAGGCGGGAGGGTCTACAATGAGCAGTTCTTC. Encoded protein: CASSVGGRVYNEQFF.

This clone was recorded once. V gene TRBV13 combines with J gene TRBJ2-3; perhaps TRBD2 as D (5 bases). There are 17 residues in the CDR3. In germline, CDR1 is PRHDT, CDR2 FYEKMQ (reference sequence). Between the trimmed V and J ends, which lost 6 bases and 2 bases, there was a span of 21 bases. The CDR3 is CASSLKEISVYTDTQYF. The CDR3 nucleotides read TGTGCCAGCAGTCTCAAGGAGATTAGCGTATACACAGATACGCAGTATTTT.

This clone has just one count. This chain uses TRBV18 with TRBJ2-7; 7 nucleotides align to TRBD1. In germline, CDR1 is KGHSH, CDR2 LQKENI. The CDR3 has 14 amino acids. V lost 3 bases to trimming and J lost 0 bases; unmatched junction nucleotides: 2. The CDR3 loop reads CASSPDRNSYEQYF. The DNA for the CDR3 is TGTGCCAGCTCACCGGACAGGAACTCCTACGAGCAGTACTTC.

The chain is built from TRBV7-3 and TRBJ2-1, with D unclear. The ends were cut back, 5 bases at V and 2 bases at J, with 7 bases in the middle. Germline V gene data show CDR1 as SGHTA and CDR2 as FQGTGA. The CDR3 length is 13 residues. The CDR3 region is CASSLEAYNEQFF. Written as DNA, the CDR3 is TGTGCCAGCAGCCTCGAGGCCTACAATGAGCAGTTCTTC. The full variable domain, completed using reference TRBV7-3 and TRBJ2-1, is GAGVSQTPSNKVTEKGKYVELRCDPISGHTALYWYRQSLGQGPEFLIYFQGTGAADDSGLPNDRFFAVRPEGSVSTLKIQRTERGDSAVYLCASSLEAYNEQFFGPGTRLTVL.

In this sample, this clone turned up a few times. The chain employs TRBV6-2 or TRBV6-3 and TRBJ1-5; D not certain. Germline loops: CDR1 MNHEY, CDR2 SVGEGT. The CDR3 sequence is 14 residues long. The V end lost 2 bases, the J end lost 5 bases, and 10 bases lay between the germline ends. The CDR3 coding sequence is TGTGCCAGCAGTTACGCGGGTGGATATCAGCCCCAGCATTTT. It encodes CASSYAGGYQPQHF.

The chain combines TRBV3-1 (or the pseudogene TRBV3-2) with TRBJ1-1; D unresolved. The length of the CDR3 is 15 residues. V dropped 8 bases and J dropped 4 bases, with 20 bases sitting between them. The germline V gene encodes CDR1 LGHDT and CDR2 YNNKEL (reference sequence). The CDR3 DNA is TGTGCCAGCCAGCAGTCGGAGGCGCTACCCACTGAAGCTTTCTTT. It encodes CASQQSEALPTEAFF.

This clone came up once. The chain joins TRBV3-1 (or the pseudogene TRBV3-2) to TRBJ2-1; TRBD2 aligns across 7 bases. Germline loops: CDR1 LGHDT, CDR2 YNNKEL (reference sequence). The CDR3 spans 15 residues. The trim removed 1 base at V and 6 bases at J, leaving 6 bases unmatched. CDR3 DNA: TGTGCCAGCAGCCAAGGAGGCGGGACTATCAATGAGCAGTTCTTC. Its protein is CASSQGGGTINEQFF.

This chain uses TRBV4-3 with TRBJ1-6; 7 bases are shared with TRBD1. Germline assignment: CDR1 LGHNA and CDR2 YSLEER. The CDR3 is 14 amino acids. V dropped 5 bases and J dropped 10; count of bases not matched to a gene: 8. This chain's CDR3 is CASSEGAIRSPLHF. CDR3 nucleotide sequence: TGCGCCAGCAGCGAGGGGGCAATACGATCACCCCTCCACTTT.